This TCR beta chain was documented in a study of blood T cell repertoires in COVID-19. On the study more broadly: Italy, Spain and the United States were the sources of the convalescent and acute COVID-19 samples. T cells, B-cell-depleted T cells, or PBMCs supplied cDNA or gDNA.

The CDR3 sequence is 15 residues long. The germline CDR1 and CDR2 sequences are MGHRA and YSYEKL. Trimming removed 0 bases from V and 10 bases from J, with 13 bases in between. Study processing details: Estimation of nucleated cell counts was performed using reference gene primer amplification. The table came from immunoSEQ multiplex PCR; TCRdb's copy has only in-frame clones and leaves some out. D and trimming come from the DNA, and the V and J calls and clone size come from that table. This sample yields almost 400,000 clones, of which about nine tenths are seen a single time; about 1.8% belongs to the top ten. Recovery meant two consecutive negative NP/OP PCR tests, professional clearance, or resolved symptoms.

Sequencing was carried out using PBMCs or T cells enriched from blood (not recorded which). This rearrangement joins TRBV4-1 to TRBJ1-6; D is uncertain. The TCR was taken from a young woman who had recovered from COVID-19. The CDR3 region is CASSQDLTGSSPLHF. The CDR3 DNA reads as TGCGCCAGCAGCCAAGATCTTACCGGGTCCTCACCCCTCCACTTT.